The text below deals with one T cell receptor delta chain. These data originate in a study of gamma-delta chains in newborns, infants, children. Study as a whole: Polyclonal expansion of innate γδ T cells after birth follows microbial exposure.

TCRdb re-called the reads with CATT. Among 7,000 to 9,500 delta-chain clones listed, approximately 24% were seen once. With V trimmed by 3 bases and J by 2 bases, 9 bases remained unmatched. The CDR3 runs 16 residues. Germline V gene lookup returns CDR1 GEAIGNYY and CDR2 EKD. Sequencing was done on a sample of blood. This sequence joins TRDV2 and TRDJ1, with TRDD3 identical over 9 bases. This TCR came from a child who was a newborn, infant or young child, either healthy, febrile or measles-vaccinated (not recorded which). CDR3 DNA: TGTGCCTGTGACGGGGTGGGGATACGCGTTACCGATAAACTCATCTTT. Protein product: CACDGVGIRVTDKLIF.